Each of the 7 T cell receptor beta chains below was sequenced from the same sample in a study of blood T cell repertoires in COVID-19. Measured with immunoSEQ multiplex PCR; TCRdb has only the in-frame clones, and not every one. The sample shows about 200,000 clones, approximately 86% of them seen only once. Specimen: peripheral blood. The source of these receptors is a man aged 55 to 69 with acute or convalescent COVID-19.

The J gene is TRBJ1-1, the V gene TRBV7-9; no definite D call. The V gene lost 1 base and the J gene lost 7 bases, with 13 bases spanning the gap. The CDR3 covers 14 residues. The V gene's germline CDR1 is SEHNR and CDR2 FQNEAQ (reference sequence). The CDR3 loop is CASSLVGSGGEAFF. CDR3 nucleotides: TGTGCCAGCAGCTTAGTGGGGAGTGGAGGTGAAGCTTTCTTT.

CDR3 protein: CASSLSGGAGTEAFF. CDR3 nucleotide sequence: TGTGCCAGCAGCCTCTCCGGAGGGGCGGGCACTGAAGCTTTCTTT. The gene calls are TRBV6-5 and TRBJ1-1, with D possibly TRBD1 on 5 matching bases. CDR3 size: 15 residues. Trimming left V 6 bases short and J 4 bases short, with 18 bases between. Germline CDR1 reads MNHEY; CDR2 reads SVGAGI.

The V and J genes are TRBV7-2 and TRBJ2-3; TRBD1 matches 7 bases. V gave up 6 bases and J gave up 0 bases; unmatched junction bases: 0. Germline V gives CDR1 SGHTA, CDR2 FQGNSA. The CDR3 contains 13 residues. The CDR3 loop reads CASRQGSTDTQYF. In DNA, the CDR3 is TGTGCCAGCAGACAGGGGAGCACAGATACGCAGTATTTT.

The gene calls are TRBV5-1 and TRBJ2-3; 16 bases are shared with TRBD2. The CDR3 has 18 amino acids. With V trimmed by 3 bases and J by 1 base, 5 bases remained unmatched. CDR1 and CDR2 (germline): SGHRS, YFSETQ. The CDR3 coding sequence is TGCGCCAGCAGCTCGGGACTAGCGGGGGGGCTCCGCACAGATACGCAGTATTTT. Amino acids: CASSSGLAGGLRTDTQYF.

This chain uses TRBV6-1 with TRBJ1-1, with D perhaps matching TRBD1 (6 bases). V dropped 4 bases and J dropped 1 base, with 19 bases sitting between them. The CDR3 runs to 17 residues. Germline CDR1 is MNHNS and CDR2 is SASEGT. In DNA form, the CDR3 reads TGTGCCAGCAGTGCCTCGGGCCTGGGACACCCGAACACTGAAGCTTTCTTT. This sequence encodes CASSASGLGHPNTEAFF.

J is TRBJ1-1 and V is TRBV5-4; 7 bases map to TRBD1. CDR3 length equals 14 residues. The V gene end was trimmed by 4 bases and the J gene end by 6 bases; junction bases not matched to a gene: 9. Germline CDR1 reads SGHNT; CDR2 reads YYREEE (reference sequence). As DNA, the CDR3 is TGTGCCAGCAGCCGGGGGTTAGGACAGGCTGAAGCTTTCTTT. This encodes CASSRGLGQAEAFF.

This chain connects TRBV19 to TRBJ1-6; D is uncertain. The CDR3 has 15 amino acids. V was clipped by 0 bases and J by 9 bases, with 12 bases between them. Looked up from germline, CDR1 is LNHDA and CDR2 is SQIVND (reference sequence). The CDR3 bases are TGTGCCAGTAGTATAGATGGTGCTGCGGGTTCACCCCTCCACTTT. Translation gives CASSIDGAAGSPLHF.